A selection of T cell receptor beta chains follows, all from one sample in a study of blood T cell repertoires in COVID-19. Assay used: immunoSEQ multiplex PCR; TCRdb lists only in-frame clones, some missing. In the table there are over 100,000 clones, around 86% of which are singletons. The specimen sequenced was peripheral blood. The origin of the receptors is a man in his forties or fifties with acute or convalescent COVID-19. CDR3s include the opening cysteine and the closing phenylalanine or tryptophan. A D gene is named only where the DNA matches it firmly.

>TRBV9|TRBD2
CASSETGLAGGPGQFF
>TRBV5-4|TRBD1
CASSLVARGNYNEQFF
>TRBV5-1|-
CASRREPSTDTQYF
>TRBV12-3/TRBV12-4|-
CASHSRGGGYTF
>TRBV10-3|-
CAISESSPDTQYF
>TRBV5-1|-
CASSRGGNTIYF
>TRBV5-4|-
CASSAASKQETQYF
>TRBV19|-
CASSIEDRATEAFF
>TRBV30|-
CAWSTGGGDTEAFF
>TRBV5-4|TRBD2
CASSSRGGSYNEQFF
>TRBV6-5|-
CASRRDTISYEQYF
>TRBV4-1|TRBD1
CASSQDPYRDSDQPQHF
>TRBV27|TRBD1
CASSFAGGPQETQYF
>TRBV29-1|TRBD2
CSIRDRVLAGTRNEQFF
>TRBV7-9|-
CASSLGGVTEAFF
>TRBV4-3|TRBD1
CASSQTTGSTEAFF
>TRBV19|-
CASSIRGGNTEAFF
>TRBV27|-
CASMRQLSSYEQYF
>TRBV5-5|-
CASSLSDSTPGNTIYF
>TRBV5-1|-
CASSPSTGRTGELFF
>TRBV2|-
CASSNGRGSYNSPLHF